This T cell receptor (beta chain) emerged from a study of blood T cell repertoires in COVID-19. Across the study: Samples came from the United States, Italy and Spain, spanning acute and convalescent COVID-19. T cells, B-cell-depleted T cells, or PBMCs supplied cDNA or gDNA.

Repertoires were generated with immunoSEQ multiplex PCR, while TCRdb's copy carries only in-frame clones and drops some. Of tens of thousands of clones in the sample, roughly 90% were seen once. A Seattle source enrolled patients during active infection and followed them longitudinally. Trimming took 3 bases from V and 7 from J; bases not matched to a gene: 13. This CDR3 region has 16 residues. The V gene's germline CDR1 is SGDLS and CDR2 YYNGEE. The source is a man in his sixties with COVID-19, enrolled during active disease. The V call is TRBV9, the J call TRBJ1-2, with 9 bases that match TRBD1. The sequencing input was peripheral blood. The chain's CDR3 is CASSARGQGILAGYTF. DNA for the CDR3: TGTGCCAGCAGCGCGAGGGGACAGGGAATTCTAGCTGGCTACACCTTC.